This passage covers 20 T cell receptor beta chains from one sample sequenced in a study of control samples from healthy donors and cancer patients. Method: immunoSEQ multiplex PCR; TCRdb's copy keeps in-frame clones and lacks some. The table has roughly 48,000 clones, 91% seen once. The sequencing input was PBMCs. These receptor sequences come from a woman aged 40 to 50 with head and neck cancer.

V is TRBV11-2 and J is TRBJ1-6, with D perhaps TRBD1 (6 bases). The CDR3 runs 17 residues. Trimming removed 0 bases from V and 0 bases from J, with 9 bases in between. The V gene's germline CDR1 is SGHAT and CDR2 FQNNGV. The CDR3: CASSLDRGVSYNSPLHF. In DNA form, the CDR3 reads TGTGCCAGCAGCTTAGATAGGGGGGTCTCCTATAATTCACCCCTCCACTTT.

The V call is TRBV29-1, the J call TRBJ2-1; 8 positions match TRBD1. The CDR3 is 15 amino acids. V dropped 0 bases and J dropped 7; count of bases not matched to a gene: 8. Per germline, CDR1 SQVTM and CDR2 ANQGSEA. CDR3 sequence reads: CSVEERDRNRNEQFF. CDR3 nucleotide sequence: TGCAGCGTTGAAGAGAGGGACAGGAATAGGAATGAGCAGTTCTTC.

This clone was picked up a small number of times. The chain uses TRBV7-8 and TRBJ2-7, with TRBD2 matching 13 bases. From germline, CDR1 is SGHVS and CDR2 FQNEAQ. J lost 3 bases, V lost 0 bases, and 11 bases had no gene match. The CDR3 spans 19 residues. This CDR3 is CASSLARLQGLAGLYEQYF. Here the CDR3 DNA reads TGTGCCAGCAGCTTAGCGCGACTGCAGGGACTAGCGGGGCTCTACGAGCAGTACTTC.

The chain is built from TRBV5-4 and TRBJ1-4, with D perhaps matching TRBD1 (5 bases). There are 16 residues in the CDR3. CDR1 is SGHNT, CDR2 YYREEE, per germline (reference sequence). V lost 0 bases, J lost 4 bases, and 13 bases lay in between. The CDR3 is CASSLAGAGNNEKLFF. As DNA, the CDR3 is TGTGCCAGCAGCTTGGCCGGGGCAGGGAATAATGAAAAACTGTTTTTT.

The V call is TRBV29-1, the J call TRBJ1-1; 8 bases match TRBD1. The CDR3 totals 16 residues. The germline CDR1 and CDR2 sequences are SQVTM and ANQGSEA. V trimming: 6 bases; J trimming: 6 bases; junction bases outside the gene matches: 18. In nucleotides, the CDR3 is TGCAGCGTACTAACGTCCTGGGACAGGATGATTGCTGAAGCTTTCTTT. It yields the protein CSVLTSWDRMIAEAFF.

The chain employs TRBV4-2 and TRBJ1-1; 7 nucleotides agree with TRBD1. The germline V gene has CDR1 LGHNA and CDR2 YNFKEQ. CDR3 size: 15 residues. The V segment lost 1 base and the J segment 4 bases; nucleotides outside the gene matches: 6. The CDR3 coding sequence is TGTGCCAGCAGCCAAGGACAGGGAGGCGCCACTGAAGCTTTCTTT. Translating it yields CASSQGQGGATEAFF.

The CDR3 loop reads CASSLRSNQPQHF. The DNA of the CDR3 is TGTGCCAGCAGCTTGCGCTCAAATCAGCCCCAGCATTTT. The chain uses TRBV5-6 and TRBJ1-5, with no clear D. Germline lookup yields CDR1 SGHDT and CDR2 YYEEEE. The length of the CDR3 is 13 residues. The V end lost 1 base, the J end lost 4 bases, and 6 bases lay between the germline ends.

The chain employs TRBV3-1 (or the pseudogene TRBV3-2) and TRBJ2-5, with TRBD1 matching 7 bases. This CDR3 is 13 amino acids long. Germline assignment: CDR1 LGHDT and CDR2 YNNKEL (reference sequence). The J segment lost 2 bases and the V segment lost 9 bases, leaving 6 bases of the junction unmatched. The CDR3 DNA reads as TGTGCCAGTGGGGACAGAGCACAAGAGACCCAGTACTTC. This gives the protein CASGDRAQETQYF.

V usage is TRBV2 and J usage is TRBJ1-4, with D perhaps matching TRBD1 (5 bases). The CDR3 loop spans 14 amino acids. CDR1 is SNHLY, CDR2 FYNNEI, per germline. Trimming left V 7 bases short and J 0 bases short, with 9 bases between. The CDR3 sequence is CASTTGSTNEKLFF. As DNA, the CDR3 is TGTGCCAGCACCACAGGATCAACTAATGAAAAACTGTTTTTT.

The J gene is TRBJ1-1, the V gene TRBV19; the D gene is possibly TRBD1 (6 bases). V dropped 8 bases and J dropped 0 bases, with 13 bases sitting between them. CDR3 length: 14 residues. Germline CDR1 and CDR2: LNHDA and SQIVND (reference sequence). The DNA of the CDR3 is TGTGCCAGTCGCCGAACAGGGCTGAACACTGAAGCTTTCTTT. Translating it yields CASRRTGLNTEAFF. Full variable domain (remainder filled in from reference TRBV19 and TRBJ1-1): DGGITQSPKYLFRKEGQNVTLSCEQNLNHDAMYWYRQDPGQGLRLIYYSQIVNDFQKGDIAEGYSVSREKKESFPLTVTSAQKNPTAFYLCASRRTGLNTEAFFGQGTRLTVV.

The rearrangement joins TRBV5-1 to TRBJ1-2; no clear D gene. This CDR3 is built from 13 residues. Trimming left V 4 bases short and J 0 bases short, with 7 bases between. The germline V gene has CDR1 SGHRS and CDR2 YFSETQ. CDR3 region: CASSPGSNYGYTF. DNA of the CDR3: TGCGCCAGCAGCCCTGGTTCTAACTATGGCTACACCTTC.

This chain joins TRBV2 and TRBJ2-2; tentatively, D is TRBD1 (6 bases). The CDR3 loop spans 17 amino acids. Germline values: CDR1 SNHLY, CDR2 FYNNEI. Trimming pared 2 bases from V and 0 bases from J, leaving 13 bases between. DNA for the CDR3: TGTGCCAGCAGTGAATGGGGCAGGGGAACGAACACCGGGGAGCTGTTTTTT. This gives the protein CASSEWGRGTNTGELFF.

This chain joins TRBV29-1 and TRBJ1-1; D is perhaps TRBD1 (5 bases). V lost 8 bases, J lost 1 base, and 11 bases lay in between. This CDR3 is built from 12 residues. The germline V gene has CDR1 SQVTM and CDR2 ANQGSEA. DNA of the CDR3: TGCAGCATCGAGGGGAAGAACACTGAAGCTTTCTTT. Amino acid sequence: CSIEGKNTEAFF.

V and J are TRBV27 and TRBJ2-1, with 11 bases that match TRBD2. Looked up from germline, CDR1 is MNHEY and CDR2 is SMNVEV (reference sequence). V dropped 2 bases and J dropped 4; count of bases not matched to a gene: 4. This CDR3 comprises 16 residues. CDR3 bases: TGTGCCAGCAGTTTAGGGACTAGCGGATTTTACAATGAGCAGTTCTTC. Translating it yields CASSLGTSGFYNEQFF.

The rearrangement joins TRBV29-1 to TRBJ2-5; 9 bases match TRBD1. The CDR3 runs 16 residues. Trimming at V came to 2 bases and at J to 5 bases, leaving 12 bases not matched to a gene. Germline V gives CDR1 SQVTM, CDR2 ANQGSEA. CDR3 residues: CSVEYWDRDLGETQYF. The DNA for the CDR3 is TGCAGCGTTGAATACTGGGACAGGGATCTCGGGGAGACCCAGTACTTC.

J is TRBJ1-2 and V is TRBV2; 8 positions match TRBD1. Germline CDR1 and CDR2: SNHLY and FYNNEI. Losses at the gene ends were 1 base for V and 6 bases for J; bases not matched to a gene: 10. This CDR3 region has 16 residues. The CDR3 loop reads CASSEGRWQGADGYTF. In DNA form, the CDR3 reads TGTGCCAGCAGTGAAGGAAGATGGCAGGGGGCCGATGGCTACACCTTC.

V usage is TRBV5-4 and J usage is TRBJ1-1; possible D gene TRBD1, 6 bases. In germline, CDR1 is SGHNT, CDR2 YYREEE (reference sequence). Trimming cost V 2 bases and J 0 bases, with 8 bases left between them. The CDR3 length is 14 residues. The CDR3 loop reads CASSFGQMNTEAFF. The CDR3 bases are TGTGCCAGCAGCTTTGGACAGATGAACACTGAAGCTTTCTTT.

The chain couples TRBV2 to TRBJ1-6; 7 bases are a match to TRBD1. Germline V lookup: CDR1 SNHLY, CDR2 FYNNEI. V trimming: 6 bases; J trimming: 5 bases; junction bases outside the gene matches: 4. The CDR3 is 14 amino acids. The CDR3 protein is CASRPGQNNSPLHF. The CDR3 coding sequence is TGTGCCAGCAGGCCGGGACAGAATAATTCACCCCTCCACTTT.

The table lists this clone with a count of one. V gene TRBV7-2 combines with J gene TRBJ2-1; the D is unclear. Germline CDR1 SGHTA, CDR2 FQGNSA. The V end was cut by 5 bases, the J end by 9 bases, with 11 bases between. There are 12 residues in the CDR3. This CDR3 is CASSGRTGEQFF. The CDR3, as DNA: TGTGCCAGCAGCGGCCGGACCGGTGAGCAGTTCTTC.

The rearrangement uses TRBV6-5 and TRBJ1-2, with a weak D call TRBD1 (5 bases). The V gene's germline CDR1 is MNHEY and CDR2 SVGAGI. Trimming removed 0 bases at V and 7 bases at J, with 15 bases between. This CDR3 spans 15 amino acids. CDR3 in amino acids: CASSYSVYPDSGYTF. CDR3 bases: TGTGCCAGCAGTTACTCAGTTTATCCAGACAGTGGCTACACCTTC.